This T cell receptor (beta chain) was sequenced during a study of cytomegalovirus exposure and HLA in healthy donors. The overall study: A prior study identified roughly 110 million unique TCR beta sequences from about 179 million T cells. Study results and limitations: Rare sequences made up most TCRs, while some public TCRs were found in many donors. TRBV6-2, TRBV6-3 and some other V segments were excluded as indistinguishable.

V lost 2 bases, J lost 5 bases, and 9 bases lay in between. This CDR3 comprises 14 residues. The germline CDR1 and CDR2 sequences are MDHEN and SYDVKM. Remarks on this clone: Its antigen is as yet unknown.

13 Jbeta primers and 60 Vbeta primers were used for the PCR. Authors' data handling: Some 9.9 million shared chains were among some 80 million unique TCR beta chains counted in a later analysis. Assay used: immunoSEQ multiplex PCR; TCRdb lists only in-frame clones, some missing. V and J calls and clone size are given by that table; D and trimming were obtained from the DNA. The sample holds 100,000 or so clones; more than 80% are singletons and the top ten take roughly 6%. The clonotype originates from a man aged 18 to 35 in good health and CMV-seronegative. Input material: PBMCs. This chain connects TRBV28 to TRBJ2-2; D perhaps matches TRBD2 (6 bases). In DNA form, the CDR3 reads TGTGCCAGCAGTTTAGGGCGGGGAACCGGGGAGCTGTTTTTT. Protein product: CASSLGRGTGELFF.